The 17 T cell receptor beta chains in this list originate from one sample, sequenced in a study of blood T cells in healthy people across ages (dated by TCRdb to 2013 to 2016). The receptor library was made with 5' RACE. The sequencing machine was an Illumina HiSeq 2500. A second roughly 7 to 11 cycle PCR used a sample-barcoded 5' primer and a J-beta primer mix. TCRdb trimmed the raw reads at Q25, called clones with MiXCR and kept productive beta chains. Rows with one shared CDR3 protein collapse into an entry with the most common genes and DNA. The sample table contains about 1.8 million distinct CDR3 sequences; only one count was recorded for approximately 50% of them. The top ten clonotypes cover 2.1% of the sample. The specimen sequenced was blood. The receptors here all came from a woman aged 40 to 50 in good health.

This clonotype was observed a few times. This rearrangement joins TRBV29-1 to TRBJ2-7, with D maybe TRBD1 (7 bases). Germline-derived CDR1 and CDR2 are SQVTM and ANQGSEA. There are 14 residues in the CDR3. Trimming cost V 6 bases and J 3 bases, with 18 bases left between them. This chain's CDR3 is CSVARQGGNYEQYF. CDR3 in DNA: TGCAGCGTCGCCCGACAGGGAGGAAACTACGAGCAGTACTTC.

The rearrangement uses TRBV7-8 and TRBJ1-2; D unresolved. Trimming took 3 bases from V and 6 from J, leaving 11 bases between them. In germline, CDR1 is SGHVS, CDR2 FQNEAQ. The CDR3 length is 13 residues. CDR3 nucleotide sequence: TGTGCCAGCAGCTTGGGAAGGACGGATGGCTACACCTTC. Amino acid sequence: CASSLGRTDGYTF. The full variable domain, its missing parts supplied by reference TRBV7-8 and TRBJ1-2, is GAGVSQSPRYKVAKRGQDVALRCDPISGHVSLFWYQQALGQGPEFLTYFQNEAQLDKSGLPSDRFFAERPEGSVSTLKIQRTQQEDSAVYLCASSLGRTDGYTFGSGTRLTVV.

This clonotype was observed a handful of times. The CDR3 sequence: CASSVDTIQETQYF. The CDR3, as DNA: TGTGCCAGCAGTGTGGACACCATTCAGGAGACCCAGTACTTC. V gene TRBV28 combines with J gene TRBJ2-5; weak D call: TRBD1 (5 bases). From germline, CDR1 is MDHEN and CDR2 SYDVKM. This CDR3 is 14 amino acids long. V lost 5 bases, J lost 5 bases, and 15 bases lay in between.

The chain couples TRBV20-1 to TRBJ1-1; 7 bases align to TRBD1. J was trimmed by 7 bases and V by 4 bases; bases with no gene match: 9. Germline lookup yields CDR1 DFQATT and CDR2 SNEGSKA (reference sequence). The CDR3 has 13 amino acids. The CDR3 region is CSAIKDRVNEAFF. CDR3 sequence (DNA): TGCAGTGCTATTAAAGACAGGGTGAATGAAGCTTTCTTT.

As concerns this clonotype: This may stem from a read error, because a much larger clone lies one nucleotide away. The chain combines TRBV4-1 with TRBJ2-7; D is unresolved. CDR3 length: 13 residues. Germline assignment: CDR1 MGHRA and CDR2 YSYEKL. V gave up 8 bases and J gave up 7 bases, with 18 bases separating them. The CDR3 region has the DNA TGCGCCAGCGCTCTTAGGGATGCAAATGAGCAGTACTTC. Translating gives CASALRDANEQYF.

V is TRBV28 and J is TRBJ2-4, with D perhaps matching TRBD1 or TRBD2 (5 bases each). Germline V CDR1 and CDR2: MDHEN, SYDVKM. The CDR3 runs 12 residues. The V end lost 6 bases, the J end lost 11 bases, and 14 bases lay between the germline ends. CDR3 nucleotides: TGTGCCAGCAGCTTCAGGGAGAACGTTCAGTACTTC. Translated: CASSFRENVQYF.

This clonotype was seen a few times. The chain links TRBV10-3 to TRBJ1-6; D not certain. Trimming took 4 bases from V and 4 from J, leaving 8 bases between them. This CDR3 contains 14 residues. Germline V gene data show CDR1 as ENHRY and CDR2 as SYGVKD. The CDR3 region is CAISGLQYNSPLHF. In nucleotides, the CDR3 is TGTGCCATCAGTGGTTTACAGTATAATTCACCCCTCCACTTT.

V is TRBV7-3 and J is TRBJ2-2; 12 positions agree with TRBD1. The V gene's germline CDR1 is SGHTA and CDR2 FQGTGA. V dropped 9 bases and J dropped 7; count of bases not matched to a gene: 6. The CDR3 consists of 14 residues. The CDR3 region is CASTRDRGLGELFF. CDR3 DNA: TGTGCCAGTACCCGGGACAGGGGGCTCGGGGAGCTGTTTTTT.

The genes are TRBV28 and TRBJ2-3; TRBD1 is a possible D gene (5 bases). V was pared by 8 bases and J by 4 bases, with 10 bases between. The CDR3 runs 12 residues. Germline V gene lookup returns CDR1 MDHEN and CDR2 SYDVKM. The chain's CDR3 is CASATGSDTQYF. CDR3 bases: TGTGCCAGCGCCACAGGTTCAGATACGCAGTATTTT.

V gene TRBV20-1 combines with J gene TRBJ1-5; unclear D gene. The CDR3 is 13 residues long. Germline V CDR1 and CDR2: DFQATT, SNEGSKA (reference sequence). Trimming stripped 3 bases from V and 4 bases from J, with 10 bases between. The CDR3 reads CSASDNPNQPQHF. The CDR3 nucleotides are TGCAGTGCTAGTGACAACCCGAATCAGCCCCAGCATTTT.

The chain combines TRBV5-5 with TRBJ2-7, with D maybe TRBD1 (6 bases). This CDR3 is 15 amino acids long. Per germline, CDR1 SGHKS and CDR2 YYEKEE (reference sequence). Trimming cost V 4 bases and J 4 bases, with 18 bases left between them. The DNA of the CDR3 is TGTGCCAGCAGCCACGGACAGAGATATACGTACGAGCAGTACTTC. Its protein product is CASSHGQRYTYEQYF.

The CDR3 DNA sequence: TGTGCCTCTGGAGGAGGGATCCTCTATGGCTACACCTTC. Its translation is CASGGGILYGYTF. J is TRBJ1-2 and V is TRBV6-2 or TRBV6-3; D is unresolved. This CDR3 is built from 13 residues. CDR1 is MNHEY and CDR2 is SVGEGT in the germline V gene. V was shortened by 11 bases and J by 4 bases, with 17 bases between the two germline ends.

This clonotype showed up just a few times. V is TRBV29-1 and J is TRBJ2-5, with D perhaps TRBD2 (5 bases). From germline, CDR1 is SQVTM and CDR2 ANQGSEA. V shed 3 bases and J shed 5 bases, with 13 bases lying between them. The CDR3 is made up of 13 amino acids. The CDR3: CSVEDPGKETQYF. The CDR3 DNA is TGCAGCGTTGAGGACCCCGGGAAGGAGACCCAGTACTTC.

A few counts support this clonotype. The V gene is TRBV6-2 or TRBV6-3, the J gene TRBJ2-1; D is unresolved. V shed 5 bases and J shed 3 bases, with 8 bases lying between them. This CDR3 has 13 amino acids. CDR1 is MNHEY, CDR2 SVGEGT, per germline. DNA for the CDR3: TGTGCCAGCAGTGCTCTAGGCTACAATGAGCAGTTCTTC. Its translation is CASSALGYNEQFF.

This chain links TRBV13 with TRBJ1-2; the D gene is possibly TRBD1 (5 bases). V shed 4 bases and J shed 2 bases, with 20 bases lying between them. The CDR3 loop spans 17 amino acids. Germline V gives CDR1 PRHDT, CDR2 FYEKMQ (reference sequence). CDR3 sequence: CASSWGIPTGVNYGYTF. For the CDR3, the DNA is TGTGCCAGCAGCTGGGGCATCCCAACAGGAGTCAACTATGGCTACACCTTC.

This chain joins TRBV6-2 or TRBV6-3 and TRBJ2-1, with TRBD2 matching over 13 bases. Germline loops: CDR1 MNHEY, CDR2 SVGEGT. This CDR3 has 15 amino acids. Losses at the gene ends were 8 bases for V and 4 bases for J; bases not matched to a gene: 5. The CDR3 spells CASGTSGVVYNEQFF. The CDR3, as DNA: TGTGCCAGCGGGACTAGCGGGGTTGTTTACAATGAGCAGTTCTTC.

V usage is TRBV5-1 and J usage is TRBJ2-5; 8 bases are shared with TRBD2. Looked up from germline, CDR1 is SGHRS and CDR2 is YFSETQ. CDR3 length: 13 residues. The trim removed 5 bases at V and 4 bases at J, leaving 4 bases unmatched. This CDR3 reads CASRTGLGETQYF. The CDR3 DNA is TGCGCCAGCAGGACGGGACTAGGAGAGACCCAGTACTTC.